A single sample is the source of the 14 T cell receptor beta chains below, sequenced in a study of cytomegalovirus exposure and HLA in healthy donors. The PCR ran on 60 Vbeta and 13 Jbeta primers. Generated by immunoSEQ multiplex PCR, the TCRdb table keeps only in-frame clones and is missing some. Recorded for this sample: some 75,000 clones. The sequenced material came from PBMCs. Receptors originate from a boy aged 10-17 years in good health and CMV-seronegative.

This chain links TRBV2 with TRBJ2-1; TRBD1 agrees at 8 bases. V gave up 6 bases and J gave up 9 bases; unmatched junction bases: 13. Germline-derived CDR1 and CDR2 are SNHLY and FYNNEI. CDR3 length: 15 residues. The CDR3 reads CASRPTGGVVAEQFF. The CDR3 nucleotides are TGTGCCAGCAGGCCAACAGGGGGAGTTGTTGCTGAGCAGTTCTTC.

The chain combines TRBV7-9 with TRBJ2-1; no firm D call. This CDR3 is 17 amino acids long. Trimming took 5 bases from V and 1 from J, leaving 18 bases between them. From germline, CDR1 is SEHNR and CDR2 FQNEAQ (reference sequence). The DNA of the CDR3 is TGTGCCAGCAGCCCGAGGCCGATCCCATCTTCCTACAATGAGCAGTTCTTC. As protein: CASSPRPIPSSYNEQFF.

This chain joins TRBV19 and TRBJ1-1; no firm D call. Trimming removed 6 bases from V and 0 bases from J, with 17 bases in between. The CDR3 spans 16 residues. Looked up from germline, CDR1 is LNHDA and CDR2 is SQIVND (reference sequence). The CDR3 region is CASSKLLVEMNTEAFF. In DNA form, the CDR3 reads TGTGCCAGTAGCAAACTACTAGTAGAGATGAACACTGAAGCTTTCTTT.

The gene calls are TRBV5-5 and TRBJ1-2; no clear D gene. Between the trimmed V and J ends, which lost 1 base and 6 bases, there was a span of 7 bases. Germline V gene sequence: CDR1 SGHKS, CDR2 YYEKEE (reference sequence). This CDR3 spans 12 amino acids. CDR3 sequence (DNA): TGTGCCAGCAGCTTGTCGGTGCATGGCTACACCTTC. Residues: CASSLSVHGYTF.

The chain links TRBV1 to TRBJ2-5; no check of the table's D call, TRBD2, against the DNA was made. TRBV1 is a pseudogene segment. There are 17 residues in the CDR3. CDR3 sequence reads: CTSSQETSGGTQETQYF. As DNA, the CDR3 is TGCACCAGCAGCCAGGAGACTAGCGGGGGGACACAAGAGACCCAGTACTTC.

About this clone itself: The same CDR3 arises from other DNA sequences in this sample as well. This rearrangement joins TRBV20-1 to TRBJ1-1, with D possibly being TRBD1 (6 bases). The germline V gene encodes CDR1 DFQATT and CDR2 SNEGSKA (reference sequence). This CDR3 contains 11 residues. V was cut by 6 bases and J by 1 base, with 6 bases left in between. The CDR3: CSARGNTEAFF. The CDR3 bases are TGCAGTGCCAGGGGGAACACTGAAGCTTTCTTT.

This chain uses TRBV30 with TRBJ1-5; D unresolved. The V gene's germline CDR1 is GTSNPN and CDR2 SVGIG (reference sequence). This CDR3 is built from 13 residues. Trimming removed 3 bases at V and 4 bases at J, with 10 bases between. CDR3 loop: CAWSSGGNQPQHF. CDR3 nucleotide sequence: TGTGCCTGGAGCTCAGGTGGGAATCAGCCCCAGCATTTT.

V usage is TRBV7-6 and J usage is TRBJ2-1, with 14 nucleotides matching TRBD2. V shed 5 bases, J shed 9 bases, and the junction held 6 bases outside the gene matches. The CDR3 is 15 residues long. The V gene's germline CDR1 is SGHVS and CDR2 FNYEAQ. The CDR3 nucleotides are TGTGCCAGCAGCCTCGGGACTAGCGGGAGAGGTGAGCAGTTCTTC. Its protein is CASSLGTSGRGEQFF.

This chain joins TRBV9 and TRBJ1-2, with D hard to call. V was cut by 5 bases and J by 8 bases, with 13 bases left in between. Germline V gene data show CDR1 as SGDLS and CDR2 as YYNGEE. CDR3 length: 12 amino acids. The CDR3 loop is CASSPLGFGYTF. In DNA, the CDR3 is TGTGCCAGCAGTCCCCTCGGGTTCGGCTACACCTTC. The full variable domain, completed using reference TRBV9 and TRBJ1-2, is DSGVTQTPKHLITATGQRVTLRCSPRSGDLSVYWYQQSLDQGLQFLIQYYNGEERAKGNILERFSAQQFPDLHSELNLSSLELGDSALYFCASSPLGFGYTFGSGTRLTVV.

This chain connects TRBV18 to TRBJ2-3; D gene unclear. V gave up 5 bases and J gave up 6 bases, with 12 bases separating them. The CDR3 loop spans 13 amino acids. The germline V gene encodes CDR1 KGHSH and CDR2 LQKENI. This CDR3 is CASSFDFSDTQYF. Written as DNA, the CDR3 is TGTGCCAGCTCATTTGACTTCTCCGATACGCAGTATTTT.

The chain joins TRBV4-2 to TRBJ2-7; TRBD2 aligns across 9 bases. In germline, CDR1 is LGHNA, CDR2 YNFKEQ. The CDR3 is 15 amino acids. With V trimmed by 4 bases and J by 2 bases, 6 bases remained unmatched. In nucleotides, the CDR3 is TGTGCCAGCAGCCCAGCGACTAGCGGCACCTACGAGCAGTACTTC. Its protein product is CASSPATSGTYEQYF.

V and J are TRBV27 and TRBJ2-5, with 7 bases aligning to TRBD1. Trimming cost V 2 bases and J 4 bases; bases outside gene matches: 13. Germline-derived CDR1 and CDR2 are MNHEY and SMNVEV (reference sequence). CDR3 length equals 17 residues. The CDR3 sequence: CASSLEYRGRGRETQYF. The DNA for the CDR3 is TGTGCCAGCAGTTTAGAGTATAGGGGAAGGGGGCGAGAGACCCAGTACTTC.

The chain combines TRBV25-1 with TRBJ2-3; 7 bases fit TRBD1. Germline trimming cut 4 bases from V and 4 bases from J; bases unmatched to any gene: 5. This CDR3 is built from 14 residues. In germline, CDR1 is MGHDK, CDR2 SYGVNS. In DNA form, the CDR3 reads TGTGCCAGCAGTGGGACAGGCGACGCAGATACGCAGTATTTT. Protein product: CASSGTGDADTQYF.

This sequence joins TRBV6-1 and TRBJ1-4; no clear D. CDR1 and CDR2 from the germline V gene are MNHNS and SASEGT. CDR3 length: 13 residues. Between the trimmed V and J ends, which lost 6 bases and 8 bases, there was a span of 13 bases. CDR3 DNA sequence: TGTGCCAGCAGCGTTGGACTGATCGAAAAACTGTTTTTT. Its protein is CASSVGLIEKLFF.